The 30 T cell receptor beta chains below were found in one sample sequenced in a study of T cell responses to AZD1222 COVID-19 vaccine. Generated by immunoSEQ multiplex PCR, the TCRdb table keeps only in-frame clones and is missing some. The table records about 200,000 clones, 88% of them present only once. Sequences were derived from peripheral blood, sampled on day 0 of AZD1222 vaccination. These receptors came from an adult in good health.

The rearrangement links TRBV6-5 to TRBJ1-2; 9 nucleotides match TRBD1. CDR1 MNHEY and CDR2 SVGAGI come from the germline V gene. V lost 6 bases to trimming and J lost 7 bases; unmatched junction nucleotides: 6. The CDR3 covers 13 residues. The CDR3 spells CASRLGQGSGYTF. The CDR3 nucleotides are TGTGCCAGCAGACTCGGACAGGGGAGTGGCTACACCTTC.

This chain connects TRBV7-2 to TRBJ2-4; D is perhaps TRBD2 (5 bases). The CDR3 contains 16 residues. Trimming shortened V by 1 base and J by 0 bases, and 10 bases separated the two germline ends. Germline values: CDR1 SGHTA, CDR2 FQGNSA. CDR3 nucleotide sequence: TGTGCCAGCAGCTTAGAGAGCGGTTTAGCCAAAAACATTCAGTACTTC. Residues: CASSLESGLAKNIQYF.

The chain links TRBV6-5 to TRBJ1-1; possibly TRBD1 for D (5 bases). V was cut by 6 bases and J by 7 bases, with 18 bases left in between. This CDR3 contains 14 residues. CDR1 and CDR2 (germline): MNHEY, SVGAGI. The CDR3 nucleotides read TGTGCCAGCAGCCCGGGGGGTTACGGCGGTGAAGCTTTCTTT. This sequence encodes CASSPGGYGGEAFF.

The genes are TRBV6-4 and TRBJ1-5, with D possibly matching TRBD1 (5 bases). With 2 bases removed from V and 5 bases from J, the gap between germline ends came to 7 bases. Germline CDR1 and CDR2: MRHNA and SNTAGT. The CDR3 is made up of 13 amino acids. The CDR3 region has the DNA TGTGCCAGCAGTGACGGGGGGGATCAGCCCCAGCATTTT. Its translation: CASSDGGDQPQHF.

The chain couples TRBV6-6 to TRBJ1-4, with D perhaps matching TRBD1 (5 bases). The CDR3 loop spans 17 amino acids. Per germline, CDR1 MNHNY and CDR2 SVGAGI (reference sequence). Trimming took off 5 bases at V and 8 bases at J, with 24 bases between the two ends. As DNA, the CDR3 is TGTGCCAGCAGTCGACCTACCCTCCCACCAGGGTCGGAAAAACTGTTTTTT. Protein: CASSRPTLPPGSEKLFF.

The V call is TRBV28, the J call TRBJ2-7, with D uncertain. This CDR3 contains 15 residues. Trimming stripped 4 bases from V and 1 base from J, with 14 bases between. CDR1 and CDR2 (germline): MDHEN, SYDVKM. The CDR3 DNA follows: TGTGCCAGCAGTTCCCACGACATGACTTCCTACGAGCAGTACTTC. This gives the protein CASSSHDMTSYEQYF. Full variable domain (rest looked up from reference TRBV28 and TRBJ2-7): DVKVTQSSRYLVKRTGEKVFLECVQDMDHENMFWYRQDPGLGLRLIYFSYDVKMKEKGDIPEGYSVSREKKERFSLILESASTNQTSMYLCASSSHDMTSYEQYFGPGTRLTVT.

V is TRBV2 and J is TRBJ1-1; possible D gene TRBD1, 6 bases. This CDR3 comprises 14 residues. The germline V gene encodes CDR1 SNHLY and CDR2 FYNNEI. Trimming took off 8 bases at V and 4 bases at J, with 17 bases between the two ends. The CDR3 is CASSEQGVFTEAFF. The DNA for the CDR3 is TGTGCCAGCTCCGAACAGGGAGTTTTCACTGAAGCTTTCTTT.

The CDR3 spells CASTLLTGPGEQYF. The CDR3 nucleotides read TGTGCCAGCACCCTACTTACAGGGCCTGGCGAGCAGTACTTC. The chain employs TRBV2 and TRBJ2-7; the D gene is possibly TRBD1 (6 bases). Germline-derived CDR1 and CDR2 are SNHLY and FYNNEI. Trimming shortened V by 7 bases and J by 6 bases, and 19 bases separated the two germline ends. CDR3 length equals 14 residues.

J is TRBJ2-4 and V is TRBV18; the D gene is possibly TRBD2 (7 bases). V shed 2 bases and J shed 7 bases, with 12 bases lying between them. The CDR3 length is 14 residues. Germline values: CDR1 KGHSH, CDR2 LQKENI. This CDR3 reads CASSPGGGLNIQYF. In nucleotides, the CDR3 is TGTGCCAGCTCACCAGGGGGGGGCTTGAACATTCAGTACTTC.

The chain links TRBV6-5 to TRBJ2-3, with D perhaps matching TRBD2 (5 bases). Per the germline V gene, CDR1 is MNHEY and CDR2 is SVGAGI. This CDR3 is built from 14 residues. V dropped 4 bases and J dropped 0 bases, with 8 bases sitting between them. The chain's CDR3 is CASSSRTSTDTQYF. CDR3 coding DNA: TGTGCCAGCAGTTCCAGGACTAGCACAGATACGCAGTATTTT.

This clone was seen at least ten times. The V call is TRBV6-2 or TRBV6-3, the J call TRBJ1-6, with a possible D match to TRBD1 (6 bases). The CDR3 is 19 residues long. Trimming pared 2 bases from V and 7 bases from J, leaving 24 bases between. CDR1 is MNHEY, CDR2 SVGEGT, per germline. The CDR3, as DNA: TGTGCCAGCAGTTACGCCCTACCGACAGGCACAATCCTGAATTCACCCCTCCACTTT. Translation gives CASSYALPTGTILNSPLHF.

The chain employs TRBV19 and TRBJ2-7; 7 bases line up with TRBD2. V lost 4 bases to trimming and J lost 7 bases; unmatched junction nucleotides: 7. CDR1 is LNHDA and CDR2 is SQIVND in the germline V gene (reference sequence). The CDR3 spans 13 residues. CDR3 DNA: TGTGCCAGTAGTAAGCTAGCGGCGGGGGAGCAGTACTTC. Its protein product is CASSKLAAGEQYF.

The chain combines TRBV4-3 with TRBJ2-3; 11 nucleotides match TRBD2. The germline gives CDR1 LGHNA, CDR2 YSLEER. The V gene end was trimmed by 0 bases and the J gene end by 2 bases; junction bases not matched to a gene: 10. This CDR3 is built from 19 residues. Here the CDR3 reads CASSQDRLAGGPHTDTQYF. The CDR3 DNA is TGCGCCAGCAGCCAAGATCGGCTAGCGGGGGGACCCCACACAGATACGCAGTATTTT.

In nucleotides, the CDR3 is TGTGCCATCAGTGAGTCGACGAGCCACACAGATACGCAGTATTTT. Its translation: CAISESTSHTDTQYF. The chain is built from TRBV10-3 and TRBJ2-3; no firm D call. Germline-derived CDR1 and CDR2 are ENHRY and SYGVKD. CDR3 size: 15 residues. V lost 0 bases to trimming and J lost 2 bases, with 9 bases between them.

This sequence joins TRBV25-1 and TRBJ2-1; D is undetermined. V was cut by 3 bases and J by 5 bases, with 20 bases left in between. CDR1 is MGHDK and CDR2 is SYGVNS in the germline V gene. The CDR3 covers 17 residues. As DNA, the CDR3 is TGTGCCAGCAGTGACTCCGGACCTGGCGGAATAAACAATGAGCAGTTCTTC. This codes for CASSDSGPGGINNEQFF.

The rearrangement links TRBV7-2 to TRBJ1-1, with a tentative D call TRBD1 (6 bases). Germline V CDR1 and CDR2: SGHTA, FQGNSA. Trimming took 2 bases from V and 5 from J, leaving 9 bases between them. The CDR3 totals 13 residues. In nucleotides, the CDR3 is TGTGCCAGCAGCTTAACAGGGATGACTGAAGCTTTCTTT. Translation gives CASSLTGMTEAFF.

About this clone itself: Compared with germline, one end of the junction differs, possibly owing to a read error. The rearrangement uses TRBV4-3 and TRBJ1-3, with 8 bases that match TRBD1. Germline V gene data show CDR1 as LGHNA and CDR2 as YSLEER. This CDR3 comprises 12 residues. CDR3 residues: CASSQSGGPKNF. The CDR3 bases are TGCGCCAGCAGCCAGTCAGGGGGCCCTAAGAATTTT.

The gene calls are TRBV30 and TRBJ1-5, with D maybe TRBD1 (6 bases). In germline, CDR1 is GTSNPN, CDR2 SVGIG (reference sequence). The CDR3 is 13 residues long. The germline V and J ends were trimmed by 3 bases and 6 bases, with 12 bases remaining between them. The CDR3 nucleotides read TGTGCCTGGAGGCAGGGGACGAGTCAGCCCCAGCATTTT. This encodes CAWRQGTSQPQHF. Combining the CDR3 with reference TRBV30 and TRBJ1-5 gives the whole variable domain SQTIHQWPATLVQPVGSPLSLECTVEGTSNPNLYWYRQAAGRGLQLLFYSVGIGQISSEVPQNLSASRPQDRQFILSSKKLLLSDSGFYLCAWRQGTSQPQHFGDGTRLSIL.

The genes are TRBV19 and TRBJ1-4, with no clear D. CDR3 length: 15 residues. Germline assignment: CDR1 LNHDA and CDR2 SQIVND (reference sequence). V was clipped by 10 bases and J by 3 bases, with 18 bases between them. CDR3 in DNA: TGTGCCACAAGCTCACTCCGGGTCGCTAATGAAAAACTGTTTTTT. As protein: CATSSLRVANEKLFF.

The rearrangement joins TRBV4-2 to TRBJ2-3; 7 positions agree with TRBD2. Germline CDR1 and CDR2: LGHNA and YNFKEQ. After removal of 1 base from V and 0 bases from J, the junction contained 7 bases not matched to a gene. The CDR3 has 17 residues. The CDR3 is CASSQGSSGTSTDTQYF. The CDR3 DNA is TGTGCCAGCAGCCAAGGCAGCAGCGGGACTAGCACAGATACGCAGTATTTT.

The count of this clone is one. DNA of the CDR3: TGTGCCAGCAATGAACGTGGGGAGCAGTTCTTC. Encoded protein: CASNERGEQFF. The chain has TRBV12-3 or TRBV12-4 and TRBJ2-1, with D hard to call. This CDR3 contains 11 residues. Between the trimmed V and J ends, which lost 7 bases and 10 bases, there was a span of 11 bases.

For the CDR3, the DNA is TGTGCCAGCAGCCCGGCAATCACGAGAAACACCATATATTTT. Its protein product is CASSPAITRNTIYF. J is TRBJ1-3 and V is TRBV7-9; no clear D gene. Germline V CDR1 and CDR2: SEHNR, FQNEAQ (reference sequence). CDR3 length: 14 residues. Trimming pared 5 bases from V and 5 bases from J, leaving 13 bases between.

The chain employs TRBV19 and TRBJ2-5, with D unclear. V was shortened by 3 bases and J by 1 base, with 12 bases between the two germline ends. This CDR3 has 15 amino acids. The germline gives CDR1 LNHDA, CDR2 SQIVND (reference sequence). Here the CDR3 reads CASSIQPGLQETQYF. The CDR3 DNA follows: TGTGCCAGTAGTATCCAACCAGGCCTCCAAGAGACCCAGTACTTC.

This chain uses TRBV6-5 with TRBJ2-3, with 12 bases that match TRBD2. The V gene end was trimmed by 5 bases and the J gene end by 6 bases; junction bases not matched to a gene: 3. Germline assignment: CDR1 MNHEY and CDR2 SVGAGI. The CDR3 loop spans 14 amino acids. The CDR3 sequence: CASSRLAGVDTQYF. CDR3 bases: TGTGCCAGCAGTAGACTAGCGGGGGTTGATACGCAGTATTTT.

This clone was picked up one time. CDR3 bases: TGTGCCAGCCGTAAGTTTGGACAGGGGACCACCGGGGAGCTGTTTTTT. Protein: CASRKFGQGTTGELFF. This chain uses TRBV28 with TRBJ2-2; 9 bases are a match to TRBD1. This CDR3 spans 16 amino acids. V was clipped by 8 bases and J by 4 bases; unmatched bases: 11. Germline CDR1 and CDR2: MDHEN and SYDVKM.

The rearrangement joins TRBV2 to TRBJ1-5, with D maybe TRBD1 (6 bases). The CDR3 extends over 18 amino acids. Between the trimmed V and J ends, which lost 4 bases and 0 bases, there was a span of 19 bases. Germline lookup yields CDR1 SNHLY and CDR2 FYNNEI. The CDR3 region is CASSVGRGRIFSNQPQHF. The CDR3 DNA sequence: TGTGCCAGCAGTGTCGGCAGGGGTCGGATTTTTAGCAATCAGCCCCAGCATTTT.

The gene calls are TRBV6-5 and TRBJ1-2, with TRBD1 as a possible D gene (6 bases). The CDR3 covers 11 residues. With 9 bases removed from V and 8 bases from J, the gap between germline ends came to 13 bases. In germline, CDR1 is MNHEY, CDR2 SVGAGI. This CDR3 is CASLAGTGYTF. CDR3 nucleotides: TGTGCCAGTTTGGCAGGGACAGGCTACACCTTC.

J is TRBJ2-2 and V is TRBV27; 8 bases align to TRBD1. V trimming: 10 bases; J trimming: 6 bases; junction bases outside the gene matches: 13. The CDR3 extends over 15 amino acids. The germline V gene has CDR1 MNHEY and CDR2 SMNVEV (reference sequence). This chain's CDR3 is CATGWPGGAAGELFF. The DNA of the CDR3 is TGTGCCACCGGGTGGCCAGGGGGCGCAGCCGGGGAGCTGTTTTTT.

The CDR3 DNA reads TGTGCCAGCAGCTTTAGGACAGTTAAAGAGACCCAGTACTTC. It yields the protein CASSFRTVKETQYF. V and J are TRBV5-5 and TRBJ2-5, with D tentatively TRBD1 (6 bases). Trimming cost V 2 bases and J 3 bases, with 11 bases left between them. Germline V gene sequence: CDR1 SGHKS, CDR2 YYEKEE (reference sequence). CDR3 length equals 14 residues.

The V call is TRBV5-8, the J call TRBJ1-5; TRBD1 agrees at 8 bases. The germline gives CDR1 SGHTS, CDR2 YDEGEE. The CDR3 totals 14 residues. V was clipped by 0 bases and J by 4 bases; unmatched bases: 0. CDR3 in amino acids: CASSLDRGNQPQHF. The CDR3 nucleotides read TGTGCCAGCAGCTTGGACAGGGGGAATCAGCCCCAGCATTTT.